In this sample, the clone carrying this T cell receptor (beta chain) turned up once. One junction end does not reproduce the germline sequence, and a read error may be involved. The source of the sample is a study of PD-1 blockade in classical Hodgkin lymphoma. TCRdb's table, derived via immunoSEQ multiplex PCR, lists solely in-frame clones and lacks some. The sample lists roughly 96,000 clones; 89% were seen once. Each patient relapsed following autologous stem cell transplantation, and prior brentuximab vedotin exposure differed. This material consisted of peripheral blood mononuclear cells (PBMCs), taken before the second cycle of nivolumab. The TCR was taken from a human donor with classical Hodgkin lymphoma.

This CDR3 reads CASSQGQGTSNF. CDR3 bases: TGTGCCAGCAGTCAGGGACAGGGGACCTCTAACTTT. This chain connects TRBV6-1 to TRBJ1-1; 10 bases are a match to TRBD1. This CDR3 contains 12 residues. Germline CDR1 is MNHNS and CDR2 is SASEGT.